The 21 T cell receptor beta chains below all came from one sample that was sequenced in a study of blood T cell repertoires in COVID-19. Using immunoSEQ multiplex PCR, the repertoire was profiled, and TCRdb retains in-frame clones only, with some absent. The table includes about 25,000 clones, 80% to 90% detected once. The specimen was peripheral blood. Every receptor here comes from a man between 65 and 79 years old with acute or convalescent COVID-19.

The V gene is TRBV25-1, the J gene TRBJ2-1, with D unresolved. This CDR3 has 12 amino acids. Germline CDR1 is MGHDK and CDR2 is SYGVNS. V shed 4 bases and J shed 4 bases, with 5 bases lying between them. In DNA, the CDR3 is TGTGCCAGCAGTGGAGTATACAATGAGCAGTTCTTC. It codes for CASSGVYNEQFF.

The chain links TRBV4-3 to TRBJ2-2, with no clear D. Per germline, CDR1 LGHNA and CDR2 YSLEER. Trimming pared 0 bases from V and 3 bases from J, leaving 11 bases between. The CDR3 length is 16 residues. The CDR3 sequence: CASSQEVATHTGELFF. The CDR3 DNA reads TGCGCCAGCAGCCAAGAAGTCGCGACTCACACCGGGGAGCTGTTTTTT.

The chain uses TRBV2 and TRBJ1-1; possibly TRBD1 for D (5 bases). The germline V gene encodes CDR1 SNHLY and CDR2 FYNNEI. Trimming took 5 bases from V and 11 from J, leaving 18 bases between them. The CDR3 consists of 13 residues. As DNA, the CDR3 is TGTGCCAGCAGTTCCACGACGGTGGGGGGGGCTTTCTTT. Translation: CASSSTTVGGAFF.

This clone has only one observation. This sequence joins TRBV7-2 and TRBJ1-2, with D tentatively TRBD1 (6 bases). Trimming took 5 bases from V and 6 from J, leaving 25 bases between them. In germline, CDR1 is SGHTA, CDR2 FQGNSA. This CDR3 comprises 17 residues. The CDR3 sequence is CASSLDYLQGRENGYTF. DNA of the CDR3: TGTGCCAGCAGCCTAGATTATCTACAGGGCAGGGAGAATGGCTACACCTTC. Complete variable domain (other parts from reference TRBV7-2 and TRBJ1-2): GAGVSQSPSNKVTEKGKDVELRCDPISGHTALYWYRQSLGQGLEFLIYFQGNSAPDKSGLPSDRFSAERTGGSVSTLTIQRTQQEDSAVYLCASSLDYLQGRENGYTFGSGTRLTVV.

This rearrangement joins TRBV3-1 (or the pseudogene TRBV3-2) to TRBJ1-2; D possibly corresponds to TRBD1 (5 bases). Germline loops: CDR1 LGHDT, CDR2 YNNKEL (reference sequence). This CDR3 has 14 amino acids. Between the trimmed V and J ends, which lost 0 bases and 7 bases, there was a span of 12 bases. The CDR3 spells CASSQDRAQAGYTF. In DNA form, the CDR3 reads TGTGCCAGCAGCCAAGACAGGGCCCAGGCTGGCTACACCTTC.

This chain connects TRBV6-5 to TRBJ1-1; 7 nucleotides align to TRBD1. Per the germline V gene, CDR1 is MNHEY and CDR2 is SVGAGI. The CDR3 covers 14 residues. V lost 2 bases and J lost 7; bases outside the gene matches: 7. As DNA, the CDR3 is TGTGCCAGCAGTTACACAGGGACAGACTTTGAAGCTTTCTTT. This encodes CASSYTGTDFEAFF.

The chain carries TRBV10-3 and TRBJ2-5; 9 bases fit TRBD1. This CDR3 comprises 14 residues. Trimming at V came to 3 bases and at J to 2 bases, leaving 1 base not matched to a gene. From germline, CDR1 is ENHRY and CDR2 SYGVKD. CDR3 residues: CAISDDRGQETQYF. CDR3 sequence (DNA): TGTGCCATCAGTGATGACAGGGGGCAAGAGACCCAGTACTTC.

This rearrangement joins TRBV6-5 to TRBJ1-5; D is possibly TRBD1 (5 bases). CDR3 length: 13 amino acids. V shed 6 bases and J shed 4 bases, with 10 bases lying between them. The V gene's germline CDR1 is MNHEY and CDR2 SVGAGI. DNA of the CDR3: TGTGCCAGCAGAAGACAGACAAATCAGCCCCAGCATTTT. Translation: CASRRQTNQPQHF.

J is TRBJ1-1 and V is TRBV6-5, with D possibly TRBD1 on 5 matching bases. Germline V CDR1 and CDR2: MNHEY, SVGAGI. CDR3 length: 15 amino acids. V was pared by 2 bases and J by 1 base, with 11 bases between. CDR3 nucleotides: TGTGCCAGCAGTTACGAGGGGCGGGGGAACACTGAAGCTTTCTTT. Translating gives CASSYEGRGNTEAFF.

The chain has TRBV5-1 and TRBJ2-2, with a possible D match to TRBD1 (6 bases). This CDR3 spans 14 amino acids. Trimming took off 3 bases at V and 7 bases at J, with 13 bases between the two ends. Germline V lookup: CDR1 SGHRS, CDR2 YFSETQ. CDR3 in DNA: TGCGCCAGCAGCTCCACCGGGACAAACGGGGAGCTGTTTTTT. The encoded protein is CASSSTGTNGELFF.

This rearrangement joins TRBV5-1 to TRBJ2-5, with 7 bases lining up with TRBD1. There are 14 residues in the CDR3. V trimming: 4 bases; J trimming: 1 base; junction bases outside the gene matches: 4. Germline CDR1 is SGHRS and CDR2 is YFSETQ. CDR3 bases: TGCGCCAGCAGCCCCGGGACAGCCCAAGAGACCCAGTACTTC. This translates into CASSPGTAQETQYF.

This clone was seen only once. The CDR3 protein is CASSFSGGEQYF. Written as DNA, the CDR3 is TGTGCCAGCAGTTTCTCAGGGGGCGAGCAGTACTTC. V usage is TRBV28 and J usage is TRBJ2-7; 7 nucleotides agree with TRBD1. The CDR3 spans 12 residues. V was pared by 3 bases and J by 6 bases, with 2 bases of the junction left unmatched. Per the germline V gene, CDR1 is MDHEN and CDR2 is SYDVKM.

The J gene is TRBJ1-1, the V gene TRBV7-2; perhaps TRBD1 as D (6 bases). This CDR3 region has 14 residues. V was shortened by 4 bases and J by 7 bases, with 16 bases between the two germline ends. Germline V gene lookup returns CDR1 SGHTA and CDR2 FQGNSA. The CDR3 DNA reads TGTGCCAGCAGCTCATATTGGGGGGGCGGTGAAGCTTTCTTT. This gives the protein CASSSYWGGGEAFF.

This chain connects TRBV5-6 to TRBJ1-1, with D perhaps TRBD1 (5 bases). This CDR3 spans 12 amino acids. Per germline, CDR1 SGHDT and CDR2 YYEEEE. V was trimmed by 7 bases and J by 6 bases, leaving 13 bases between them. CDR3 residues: CASYRRGAEAFF. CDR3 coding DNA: TGTGCCAGCTACAGGAGGGGCGCTGAAGCTTTCTTT. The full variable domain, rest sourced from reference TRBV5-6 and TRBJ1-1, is DAGVTQSPTHLIKTRGQQVTLRCSPKSGHDTVSWYQQALGQGPQFIFQYYEEEERQRGNFPDRFSGHQFPNYSSELNVNALLLGDSALYLCASYRRGAEAFFGQGTRLTVV.

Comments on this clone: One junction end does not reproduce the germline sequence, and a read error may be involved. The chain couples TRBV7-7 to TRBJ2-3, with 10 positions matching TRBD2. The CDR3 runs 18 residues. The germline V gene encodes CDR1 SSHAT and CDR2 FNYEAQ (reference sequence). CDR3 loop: CASSLGRRASGRTDTQYF. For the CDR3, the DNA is TGTGCTAGCAGCTTAGGGAGGCGGGCTAGCGGGAGAACAGATACGCAGTATTTT.

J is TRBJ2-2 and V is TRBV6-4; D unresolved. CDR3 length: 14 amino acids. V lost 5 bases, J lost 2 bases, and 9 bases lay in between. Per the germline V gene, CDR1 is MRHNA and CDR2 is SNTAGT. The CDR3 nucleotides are TGTGCCAGCAGTAGTGACACCAACACCGGGGAGCTGTTTTTT. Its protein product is CASSSDTNTGELFF.

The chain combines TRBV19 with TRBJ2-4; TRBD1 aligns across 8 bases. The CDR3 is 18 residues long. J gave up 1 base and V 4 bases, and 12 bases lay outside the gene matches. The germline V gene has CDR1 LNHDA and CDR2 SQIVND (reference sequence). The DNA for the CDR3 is TGTGCCAGTAGTACCCCGGACAGGGCGGGTTGGGCCAAAAACATTCAGTACTTC. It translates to CASSTPDRAGWAKNIQYF.

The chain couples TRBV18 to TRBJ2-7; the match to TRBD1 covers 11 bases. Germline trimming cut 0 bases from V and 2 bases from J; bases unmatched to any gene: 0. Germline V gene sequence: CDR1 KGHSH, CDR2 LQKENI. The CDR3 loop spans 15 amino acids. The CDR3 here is CASSPPGQGAYEQYF. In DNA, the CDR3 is TGTGCCAGCTCACCACCGGGACAGGGGGCCTACGAGCAGTACTTC.

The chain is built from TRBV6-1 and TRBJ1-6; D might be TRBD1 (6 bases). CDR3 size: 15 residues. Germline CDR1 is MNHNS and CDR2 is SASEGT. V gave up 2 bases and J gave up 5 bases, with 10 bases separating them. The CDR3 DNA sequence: TGTGCCAGCAGTGAAACCGGGACACATAATTCACCCCTCCACTTT. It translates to CASSETGTHNSPLHF.

The CDR3 region has the DNA TGTGCCAGCAGCGCCCAGCGGGAGAATGGAGATACGCAGTATTTT. It codes for CASSAQRENGDTQYF. The V call is TRBV9, the J call TRBJ2-3; 8 bases match TRBD2. Germline CDR1 is SGDLS and CDR2 is YYNGEE. V lost 3 bases and J lost 5; bases outside the gene matches: 8. The CDR3 is 15 residues long.

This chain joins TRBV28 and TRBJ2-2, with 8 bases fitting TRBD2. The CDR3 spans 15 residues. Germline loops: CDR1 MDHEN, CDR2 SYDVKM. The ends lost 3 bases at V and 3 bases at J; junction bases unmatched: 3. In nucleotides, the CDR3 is TGTGCCAGCAGTTTCGGGGGGGAGGACACCGGGGAGCTGTTTTTT. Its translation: CASSFGGEDTGELFF.